The next 14 T cell receptor beta chains were all read from a single sample in a study of read filtering for tumor transcriptome and immune sequencing. From approximately 400 ng of RNA, a library with molecular barcoded alpha/delta and beta/gamma adaptors was made. In TCRdb, the reads were re-called with MiXCR into one record per CDR3 protein. The data contain approximately 41,000 distinct CDR3 sequences, around 15% of them singletons. Sequencing was performed on a population of CD138-negative cells sorted from bone marrow. These TCRs come from a donor aged 40 or older with multiple myeloma.

This clonotype was seen many times. This rearrangement joins TRBV12-3 or TRBV12-4 to TRBJ1-5, with D unclear. The CDR3 covers 16 residues. Trimming removed 4 bases at V and 3 bases at J, with 16 bases between. The CDR3 spells CASSSIQSRDNQPQHF. In nucleotides, the CDR3 is TGTGCCAGCAGTTCAATCCAGTCCAGAGACAATCAGCCCCAGCATTTT.

This clonotype was observed at least ten times. The chain employs TRBV7-9 and TRBJ2-7; 8 bases are a match to TRBD1. The J segment lost 4 bases and the V segment lost 4 bases, leaving 3 bases of the junction unmatched. Germline V gives CDR1 SEHNR, CDR2 FQNEAQ (reference sequence). The CDR3 is 13 residues long. CDR3 coding DNA: TGTGCCAGCAGCTGGACAGGGTCATACGAGCAGTACTTC. Residues: CASSWTGSYEQYF.

This clonotype has ten or more counts. The chain is built from TRBV30 and TRBJ2-3; D not resolved. In germline, CDR1 is GTSNPN, CDR2 SVGIG (reference sequence). This CDR3 contains 12 residues. Trimming shortened V by 7 bases and J by 6 bases, and 14 bases separated the two germline ends. The CDR3 region has the DNA TGTGCCTTGGAGAGGTTGGGGGATACGCAGTATTTT. Residues: CALERLGDTQYF.

This clonotype was seen repeatedly, ten times or more. The chain has TRBV7-9 and TRBJ2-2, with D unclear. Germline V lookup: CDR1 SEHNR, CDR2 FQNEAQ (reference sequence). V was clipped by 9 bases and J by 6 bases, with 5 bases between them. CDR3 length equals 10 residues. In DNA, the CDR3 is TGTGCCAGTGTGTCCGGGGAGCTGTTTTTT. Protein product: CASVSGELFF.

This clonotype was counted many times. This chain joins TRBV5-1 and TRBJ2-4; no definite D call. CDR3 length: 13 residues. CDR1 and CDR2 from the germline V gene are SGHRS and YFSETQ. V lost 0 bases and J lost 8, with 9 bases in between. The CDR3 here is CASSLEARDIQYF. CDR3 sequence (DNA): TGCGCCAGCAGCTTGGAAGCAAGAGACATTCAGTACTTC.

This clonotype was seen repeatedly, ten times or more. V is TRBV25-1 and J is TRBJ2-7; TRBD1 matches at 10 bases. The CDR3 extends over 15 amino acids. Unmatched junction bases numbered 7, after V lost 3 bases and J lost 5 bases. The V gene's germline CDR1 is MGHDK and CDR2 SYGVNS. The CDR3 reads CASSDSGTGDHEQYF. The CDR3 DNA reads TGTGCCAGCAGTGACTCTGGGACAGGGGACCACGAGCAGTACTTC.

Many counts were recorded for this clonotype. The gene calls are TRBV12-3 or TRBV12-4 and TRBJ1-1, with D unresolved. This CDR3 is built from 13 residues. The V end was cut by 6 bases, the J end by 2 bases, with 10 bases between. The CDR3 region is CASRTSLNTEAFF. CDR3 sequence (DNA): TGTGCCAGCAGGACATCGTTAAACACTGAAGCTTTCTTT.

This clonotype was observed at least ten times. The genes are TRBV29-1 and TRBJ2-5; the D gene could be TRBD1 or TRBD2 (5 bases each). Trimming shortened V by 3 bases and J by 6 bases, and 14 bases separated the two germline ends. Germline-derived CDR1 and CDR2 are SQVTM and ANQGSEA. This CDR3 has 13 amino acids. DNA for the CDR3: TGCAGCGTTGATGAGGGACCTCGGAAGACCCAGTACTTC. It codes for CSVDEGPRKTQYF.

This clonotype was detected ten times or more. The V and J genes are TRBV7-6 and TRBJ2-2; TRBD1 matches at 10 bases. This CDR3 comprises 17 residues. Germline assignment: CDR1 SGHVS and CDR2 FNYEAQ. Trimming took 3 bases from V and 0 from J; bases not matched to a gene: 4. The CDR3, as DNA: TGTGCCAGCAGCTTCGACAGGGGGCGGTCGAACACCGGGGAGCTGTTTTTT. Residues: CASSFDRGRSNTGELFF.

This clonotype was recorded at least ten times. The rearrangement joins TRBV18 to TRBJ2-1, with 14 bases aligning to TRBD2. There are 19 residues in the CDR3. J lost 7 bases, V lost 4 bases, and 15 bases had no gene match. Germline CDR1 is KGHSH and CDR2 is LQKENI. In nucleotides, the CDR3 is TGTGCCAGCTCACGGACAGAACCCCTGGGACTAGCGGGAGCGAATGAGCAGTTCTTC. This translates into CASSRTEPLGLAGANEQFF.

This clonotype was counted many times. This chain joins TRBV12-3 or TRBV12-4 and TRBJ2-1, with TRBD1 identical over 8 bases. The trim removed 6 bases at V and 8 bases at J, leaving 9 bases unmatched. The CDR3 extends over 14 amino acids. The CDR3 DNA sequence: TGTGCCAGCAGAGGGACAGGCCTGGGGGATGAGCAGTTCTTC. Its translation: CASRGTGLGDEQFF.

This clonotype has ten or more counts. This sequence joins TRBV5-1 and TRBJ2-7; TRBD1 is a possible D gene (6 bases). Germline V gene lookup returns CDR1 SGHRS and CDR2 YFSETQ. V lost 0 bases, J lost 5 bases, and 15 bases lay in between. This CDR3 is built from 15 residues. The CDR3 bases are TGCGCCAGCAGCTTGGAAGGACAGCGAATCGACGAGCAGTACTTC. This translates into CASSLEGQRIDEQYF.

This clonotype was seen many times. The gene calls are TRBV6-5 and TRBJ1-5, with 7 nucleotides matching TRBD1. This CDR3 contains 14 residues. The germline V gene has CDR1 MNHEY and CDR2 SVGAGI. The junction had 2 bases not matched to a gene; V was cut back by 4 bases and J by 2 bases. The CDR3 reads CASSSTGGNQPQHF. The CDR3, as DNA: TGTGCCAGCAGTTCTACAGGGGGCAATCAGCCCCAGCATTTT.

This clonotype was counted between two and nine times. It is likely a read error, because the conserved phenylalanine at the end of the CDR3 is missing. Because the CDR3's place on the DNA is in doubt, the DNA is left out and the CDR3 is given as listed by TCRdb. The J gene is TRBJ2-1, the V gene TRBV20-1; TRBD2 is the table's D call, not checked against the DNA. The CDR3 numbers 13 amino acids, ends counted. Germline CDR1 is DFQATT and CDR2 is SNEGSKA (reference sequence). The chain's CDR3 is CSASPSGRNEQVY.